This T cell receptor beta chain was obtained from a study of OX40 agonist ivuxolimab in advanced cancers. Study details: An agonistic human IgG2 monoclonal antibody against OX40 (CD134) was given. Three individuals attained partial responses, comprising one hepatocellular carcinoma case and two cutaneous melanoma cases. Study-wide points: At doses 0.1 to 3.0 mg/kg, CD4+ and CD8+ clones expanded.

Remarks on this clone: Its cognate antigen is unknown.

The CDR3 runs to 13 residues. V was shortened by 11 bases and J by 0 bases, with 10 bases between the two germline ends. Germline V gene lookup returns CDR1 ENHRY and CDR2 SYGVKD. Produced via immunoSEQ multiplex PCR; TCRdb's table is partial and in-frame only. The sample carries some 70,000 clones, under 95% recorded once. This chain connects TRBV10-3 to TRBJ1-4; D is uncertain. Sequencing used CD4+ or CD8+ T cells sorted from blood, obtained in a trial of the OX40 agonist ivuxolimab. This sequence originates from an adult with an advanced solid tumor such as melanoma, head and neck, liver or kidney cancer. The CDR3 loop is CASRRATNEKLFF. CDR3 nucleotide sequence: TGTGCCTCACGGAGGGCAACTAATGAAAAACTGTTTTTT.